Below are 25 T cell receptor beta chains sequenced from a single sample in a study of beta chain features in type 1 diabetes. The sequenced template was cDNA made from the entire isolated RNA. The assay was immunoSEQ multiplex PCR, and TCRdb's table has in-frame clones only and misses some. The sample shows about 320,000 clones, roughly 15% of them seen only once. The material sequenced was central memory CD4+ T cells from blood. These receptors all stem from a man in his thirties or forties in good health.

In its sample, this clone was seen a few times. The chain links TRBV7-9 to TRBJ1-2; 7 bases agree with TRBD1. V trimming: 5 bases; J trimming: 5 bases; junction bases outside the gene matches: 8. CDR3 length: 14 residues. Germline CDR1 is SEHNR and CDR2 is FQNEAQ (reference sequence). Here the CDR3 DNA reads TGTGCCAGCAGCCGCACAGGGGTTCAATATGGCTACACCTTC. This gives the protein CASSRTGVQYGYTF.

In its sample, this clone was seen a few times. This rearrangement joins TRBV2 to TRBJ2-7; D gene ambiguous. Trimming removed 5 bases from V and 10 bases from J, with 15 bases in between. The CDR3 is 12 amino acids. Germline CDR1 SNHLY, CDR2 FYNNEI. CDR3 in DNA: TGTGCCAGCAGTTGGACGGACGAGCTACAGTACTTC. As protein: CASSWTDELQYF. The full variable domain, its missing parts supplied by reference TRBV2 and TRBJ2-7, is EPEVTQTPSHQVTQMGQEVILRCVPISNHLYFYWYRQILGQKVEFLVSFYNNEISEKSEIFDDQFSVERPDGSNFTLKIRSTKLEDSAMYFCASSWTDELQYFGPGTRLTVT.

A few counts support this clone. This chain links TRBV6-1 with TRBJ2-7, with 7 bases lining up with TRBD1. V shed 2 bases and J 2 bases; nucleotides not matched to a gene: 3. Per the germline V gene, CDR1 is MNHNS and CDR2 is SASEGT. This CDR3 contains 14 residues. The chain's CDR3 is CASSEITGAYEQYV. CDR3 DNA: TGTGCCAGCAGTGAAATAACAGGGGCCTACGAGCAGTACGTC.

This clone was observed a handful of times. The chain links TRBV29-1 to TRBJ2-2, with a tentative D call TRBD1 (6 bases). Looked up from germline, CDR1 is SQVTM and CDR2 is ANQGSEA. V lost 3 bases and J lost 7, with 15 bases in between. The CDR3 extends over 14 amino acids. Here the CDR3 reads CSVEGQGWDGELFF. In DNA, the CDR3 is TGCAGCGTTGAGGGGCAGGGGTGGGACGGGGAGCTGTTTTTT.

The chain uses TRBV7-9 and TRBJ1-5; D is undetermined. Germline V gives CDR1 SEHNR, CDR2 FQNEAQ (reference sequence). CDR3 length equals 13 residues. Trimming pared 0 bases from V and 4 bases from J, leaving 4 bases between. The CDR3 protein is CASSLAQNQPQHF. CDR3 sequence (DNA): TGTGCCAGCAGCTTAGCTCAAAATCAGCCCCAGCATTTT.

This clone has only a few counts. The V call is TRBV20-1, the J call TRBJ1-1; no clear D. V was clipped by 6 bases and J by 5 bases, with 10 bases between them. The length of the CDR3 is 11 residues. Germline V gene lookup returns CDR1 DFQATT and CDR2 SNEGSKA (reference sequence). Written as DNA, the CDR3 is TGCAGTGCCCCTCTTTGGACTGAAGCTTTCTTT. Translating it yields CSAPLWTEAFF.

V is TRBV5-4 and J is TRBJ2-5; D remains unclear. The V gene lost 4 bases and the J gene lost 2 bases, with 12 bases spanning the gap. Germline V lookup: CDR1 SGHNT, CDR2 YYREEE (reference sequence). The CDR3 runs 14 residues. The CDR3 sequence: CASSPNPNQETQYF. The CDR3 nucleotides read TGTGCCAGCAGCCCGAACCCAAATCAAGAGACCCAGTACTTC.

The chain couples TRBV6-1 to TRBJ2-5; D is perhaps TRBD1 (5 bases). Germline V gene lookup returns CDR1 MNHNS and CDR2 SASEGT. The V end lost 4 bases, the J end lost 0 bases, and 6 bases lay between the germline ends. CDR3 length: 13 amino acids. The CDR3 protein is CASSADNQETQYF. The CDR3 nucleotides are TGTGCCAGCAGTGCGGACAACCAAGAGACCCAGTACTTC.

This clone was counted between two and nine times. The chain has TRBV6-5 and TRBJ2-2; 8 positions match TRBD2. CDR3 length: 15 amino acids. After removal of 4 bases from V and 5 bases from J, the junction contained 6 bases not matched to a gene. The germline gives CDR1 MNHEY, CDR2 SVGAGI. The CDR3 sequence: CASSLGASGTGELFF. The DNA of the CDR3 is TGTGCCAGCAGTTTAGGAGCTAGCGGGACCGGGGAGCTGTTTTTT.

The chain employs TRBV7-2 and TRBJ1-5, with D perhaps matching TRBD1 (5 bases). Trimming took 2 bases from V and 4 from J, leaving 9 bases between them. The CDR3 has 14 amino acids. CDR1 and CDR2 (germline): SGHTA, FQGNSA. DNA of the CDR3: TGTGCCAGCAGCTTACTAAAGGGGAATCAGCCCCAGCATTTT. Protein: CASSLLKGNQPQHF. Full variable domain (missing parts from reference TRBV7-2 and TRBJ1-5): GAGVSQSPSNKVTEKGKDVELRCDPISGHTALYWYRQSLGQGLEFLIYFQGNSAPDKSGLPSDRFSAERTGGSVSTLTIQRTQQEDSAVYLCASSLLKGNQPQHFGDGTRLSIL.

The genes are TRBV9 and TRBJ1-1, with no clear D. This CDR3 comprises 13 residues. Trimming took 0 bases from V and 3 from J, leaving 6 bases between them. Germline V gene data show CDR1 as SGDLS and CDR2 as YYNGEE. The CDR3 spells CASSVALYTEAFF. The CDR3, as DNA: TGTGCCAGCAGCGTAGCTTTGTACACTGAAGCTTTCTTT.

In its sample, this clone was seen a few times. This chain links TRBV27 with TRBJ1-2; D perhaps matches TRBD1 (6 bases). V lost 7 bases to trimming and J lost 0 bases, with 9 bases between them. Germline V gives CDR1 MNHEY, CDR2 SMNVEV (reference sequence). This CDR3 region has 13 residues. The CDR3 DNA sequence: TGTGCCAGCAAGGACAGATCTAACTATGGCTACACCTTC. Translation: CASKDRSNYGYTF.

The V and J genes are TRBV29-1 and TRBJ1-2; no definite D call. The V gene lost 6 bases and the J gene lost 7 bases, with 24 bases spanning the gap. The CDR3 extends over 15 amino acids. Germline CDR1 and CDR2: SQVTM and ANQGSEA. This CDR3 is CSVTDPREGGGGYTF. In DNA form, the CDR3 reads TGCAGCGTCACGGACCCCCGAGAGGGAGGAGGTGGCTACACCTTC.

This sequence joins TRBV20-1 and TRBJ2-1, with D possibly TRBD1 on 5 matching bases. Germline V CDR1 and CDR2: DFQATT, SNEGSKA (reference sequence). The CDR3 is 11 residues long. CDR3 residues: CRGVQGNEQFF. The CDR3 region has the DNA TGCAGAGGAGTTCAGGGTAATGAGCAGTTCTTC.

J is TRBJ2-2 and V is TRBV10-3; 8 bases fit TRBD2. V lost 10 bases and J lost 6; bases outside the gene matches: 4. This CDR3 has 12 residues. Germline V gives CDR1 ENHRY, CDR2 SYGVKD. CDR3 in DNA: TGTGCCACGGGACTAGACGCCGGGGAGCTGTTTTTT. This encodes CATGLDAGELFF.

This clone has only a few counts. Other DNA sequences in the same sample also yield this CDR3. The CDR3 DNA sequence: TGTGCCAGCTCACCCGGGACGGGGAACACTGAAGCTTTCTTT. It encodes CASSPGTGNTEAFF. The V and J genes are TRBV18 and TRBJ1-1; weak D call: TRBD1 (5 bases). The germline CDR1 and CDR2 sequences are KGHSH and LQKENI. The CDR3 length is 14 residues. V shed 3 bases and J shed 1 base, with 9 bases lying between them.

The chain has TRBV29-1 and TRBJ2-5; a weak D match, TRBD2 (6 bases). CDR3 length: 12 residues. CDR1 is SQVTM and CDR2 is ANQGSEA in the germline V gene. V was clipped by 2 bases and J by 7 bases, with 11 bases between them. CDR3 nucleotide sequence: TGCAGCGTTGAATGGGGGGTAGGGACCCAGTACTTC. This codes for CSVEWGVGTQYF.

In this sample, this clone turned up a few times. The chain recombines TRBV4-3 with TRBJ1-2; 7 nucleotides agree with TRBD1. Germline-derived CDR1 and CDR2 are LGHNA and YSLEER. The J segment lost 7 bases and the V segment lost 1 base, leaving 6 bases of the junction unmatched. This CDR3 is 14 amino acids long. The CDR3: CASSQVAGDSGYTF. The CDR3 DNA sequence: TGCGCCAGCAGCCAAGTGGCAGGGGACAGTGGCTACACCTTC.

This chain connects TRBV4-3 to TRBJ2-3; 7 bases are a match to TRBD1. CDR3 length: 16 residues. Trimming at V came to 1 base and at J to 2 bases, leaving 6 bases not matched to a gene. The germline V gene has CDR1 LGHNA and CDR2 YSLEER. The chain's CDR3 is CASSQGNRGTTDTQYF. The CDR3 region has the DNA TGCGCCAGCAGCCAAGGTAACAGGGGAACCACAGATACGCAGTATTTT.

This sequence joins TRBV27 and TRBJ1-2, with 8 bases aligning to TRBD1. Per germline, CDR1 MNHEY and CDR2 SMNVEV (reference sequence). The CDR3 consists of 13 residues. V lost 5 bases, J lost 8 bases, and 7 bases stayed unmatched. This chain's CDR3 is CASSPGGARGYTF. CDR3 coding DNA: TGTGCCAGCAGTCCAGGGGGCGCTAGGGGCTACACCTTC.

This clone was detected a few times. Here the CDR3 DNA reads TGTGCCAGCATTCGGGGCTCTTACACAGATACGCAGTATTTT. Amino acids: CASIRGSYTDTQYF. The rearrangement uses TRBV2 and TRBJ2-3; the D gene could be TRBD1 or TRBD2 (5 bases each). Germline CDR1 is SNHLY and CDR2 is FYNNEI. The germline V and J ends were trimmed by 7 bases and 2 bases, with 13 bases remaining between them. The CDR3 contains 14 residues.

This clone was observed at least ten times. V and J are TRBV7-2 and TRBJ2-3; 7 nucleotides agree with TRBD2. The V segment lost 3 bases and the J segment 2 bases; nucleotides outside the gene matches: 5. Looked up from germline, CDR1 is SGHTA and CDR2 is FQGNSA. The CDR3 length is 15 residues. The CDR3 coding sequence is TGTGCCAGCAGCTTGACTAGCAGAATCACAGATACGCAGTATTTT. Its protein is CASSLTSRITDTQYF.

This clone turned up a few times. V gene TRBV7-6 combines with J gene TRBJ2-5, with no clear D. The CDR3 loop spans 14 amino acids. Germline V gene lookup returns CDR1 SGHVS and CDR2 FNYEAQ. The V end lost 2 bases, the J end lost 7 bases, and 14 bases lay between the germline ends. The CDR3 DNA sequence: TGTGCCAGCAGCTTAAGTGACCAGTTGGGGACCCAGTACTTC. Amino acids: CASSLSDQLGTQYF. The full variable domain, rest sourced from reference TRBV7-6 and TRBJ2-5, is GAGVSQSPRYKVTKRGQDVALRCDPISGHVSLYWYRQALGQGPEFLTYFNYEAQQDKSGLPNDRFSAERPEGSISTLTIQRTEQRDSAMYRCASSLSDQLGTQYFGPGTRLLVL.

This clone was seen ten or more times. The chain combines TRBV18 with TRBJ1-1; D gene unclear. Trimming left V 8 bases short and J 4 bases short, with 8 bases between. CDR3 length: 11 amino acids. Looked up from germline, CDR1 is KGHSH and CDR2 is LQKENI. The CDR3 coding sequence is TGTGCCAGCAGACAAGGCACTGAAGCTTTCTTT. This encodes CASRQGTEAFF.

This clone was observed a few times. The chain employs TRBV19 and TRBJ2-4; D is perhaps TRBD1 (7 bases). Trimming took off 6 bases at V and 7 bases at J, with 16 bases between the two ends. The germline gives CDR1 LNHDA, CDR2 SQIVND (reference sequence). The CDR3 loop spans 14 amino acids. CDR3 bases: TGTGCCAGTAGCCGGGACAGTGGGGGGAACATTCAGTACTTC. Its translation: CASSRDSGGNIQYF.